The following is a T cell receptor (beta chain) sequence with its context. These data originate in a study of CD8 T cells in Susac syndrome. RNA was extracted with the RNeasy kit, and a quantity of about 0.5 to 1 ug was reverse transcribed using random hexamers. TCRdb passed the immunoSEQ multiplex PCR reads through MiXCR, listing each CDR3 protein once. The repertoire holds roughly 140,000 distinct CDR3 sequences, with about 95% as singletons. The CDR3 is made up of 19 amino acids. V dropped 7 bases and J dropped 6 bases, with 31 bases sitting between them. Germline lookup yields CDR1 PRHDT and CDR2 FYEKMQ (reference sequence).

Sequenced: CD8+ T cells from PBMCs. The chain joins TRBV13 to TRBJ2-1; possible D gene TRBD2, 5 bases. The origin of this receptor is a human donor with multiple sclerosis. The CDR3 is CASNIQTYGVLLYGNEQFF. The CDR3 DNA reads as TGTGCCAGCAACATCCAAACCTACGGGGTCCTCCTATATGGCAATGAGCAGTTCTTC.